This TCR beta chain was sequenced during a study of blood T cells in healthy people across ages. Germline V gene sequence: CDR1 SEHNR, CDR2 FQNEAQ (reference sequence). The CDR3 spans 14 residues. V was pared by 3 bases and J by 9 bases, with 6 bases of the junction left unmatched. This clonotype has more than one count but fewer than ten. Primed by a sample-barcoded 5' primer and a J-beta primer mix, a second PCR proceeded for 7 to 11 cycles. TCRdb used MiXCR to reprocess the 5' RACE reads, holding one entry per CDR3 protein. The top ten clones hold less than 25% of a sample with some 750,000 distinct CDR3 sequences, around a fifth of them seen once.

The clonotype originates from a man in his 70s in good health. The V and J genes are TRBV7-9 and TRBJ1-4; 8 bases align to TRBD1. The sequenced sample consisted of blood. DNA of the CDR3: TGTGCCAGCAGCTTTACGGACAGGGCCCAAAAACTGTTTTTT. This translates into CASSFTDRAQKLFF.